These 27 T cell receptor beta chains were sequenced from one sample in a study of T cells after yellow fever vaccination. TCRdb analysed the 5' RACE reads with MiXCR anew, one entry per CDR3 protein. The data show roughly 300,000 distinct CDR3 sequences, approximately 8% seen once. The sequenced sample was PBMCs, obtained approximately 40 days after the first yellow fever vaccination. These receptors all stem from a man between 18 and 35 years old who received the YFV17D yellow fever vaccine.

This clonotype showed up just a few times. The DNA for the CDR3 is TGCGCCAGCAGCCCCTGGGACAGGGGGCCGACAGATACGCAGTATTTT. The encoded protein is CASSPWDRGPTDTQYF. The chain has TRBV5-1 and TRBJ2-3; 12 nucleotides align to TRBD1. The CDR3 covers 16 residues. CDR1 is SGHRS, CDR2 YFSETQ, per germline. The junction had 6 bases not matched to a gene; V was cut back by 4 bases and J by 3 bases.

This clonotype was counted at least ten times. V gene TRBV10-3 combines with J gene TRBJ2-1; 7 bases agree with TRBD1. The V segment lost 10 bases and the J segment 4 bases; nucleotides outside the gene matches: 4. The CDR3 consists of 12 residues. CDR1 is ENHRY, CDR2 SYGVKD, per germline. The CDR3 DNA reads TGTGCCACTACGGGACAGTACAATGAGCAGTTCTTC. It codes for CATTGQYNEQFF.

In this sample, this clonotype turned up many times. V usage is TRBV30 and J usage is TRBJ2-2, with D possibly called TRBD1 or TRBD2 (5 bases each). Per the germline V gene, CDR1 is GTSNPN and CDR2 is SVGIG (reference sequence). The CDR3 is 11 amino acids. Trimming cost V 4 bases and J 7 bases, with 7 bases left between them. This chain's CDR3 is CAWTRGGELFF. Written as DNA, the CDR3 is TGTGCCTGGACGAGGGGCGGGGAGCTGTTTTTT.

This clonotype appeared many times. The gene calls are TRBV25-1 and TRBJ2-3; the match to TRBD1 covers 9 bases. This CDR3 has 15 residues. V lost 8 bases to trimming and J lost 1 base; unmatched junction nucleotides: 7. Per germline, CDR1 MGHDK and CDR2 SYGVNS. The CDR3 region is CASARRTGGTDTQYF. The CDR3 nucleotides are TGTGCCAGCGCTCGGAGGACAGGGGGCACAGATACGCAGTATTTT. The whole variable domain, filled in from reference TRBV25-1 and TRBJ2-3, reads EADIYQTPRYLVIGTGKKITLECSQTMGHDKMYWYQQDPGMELHLIHYSYGVNSTEKGDLSSESTVSRIRTEHFPLTLESARPSHTSQYLCASARRTGGTDTQYFGPGTRLTVL.

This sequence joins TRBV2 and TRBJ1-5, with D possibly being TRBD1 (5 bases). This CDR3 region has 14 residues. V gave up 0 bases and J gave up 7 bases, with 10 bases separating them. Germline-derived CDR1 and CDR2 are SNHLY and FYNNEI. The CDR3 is CASSEARGGQPQHF. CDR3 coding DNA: TGTGCCAGCAGTGAAGCGCGGGGGGGACAGCCCCAGCATTTT.

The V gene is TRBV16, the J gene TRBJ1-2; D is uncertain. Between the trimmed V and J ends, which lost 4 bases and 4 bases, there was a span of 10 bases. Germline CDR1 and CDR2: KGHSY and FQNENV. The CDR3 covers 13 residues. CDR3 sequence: CASSPTGIYGYTF. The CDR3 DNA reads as TGTGCCAGCAGCCCCACGGGGATCTATGGCTACACCTTC.

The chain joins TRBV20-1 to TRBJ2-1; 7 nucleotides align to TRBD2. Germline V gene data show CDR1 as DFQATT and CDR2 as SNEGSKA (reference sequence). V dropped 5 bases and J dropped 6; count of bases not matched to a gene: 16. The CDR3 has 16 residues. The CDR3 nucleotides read TGCAGTGCTTTAGGACTAGTTGGCACTATTCTCAATGAGCAGTTCTTC. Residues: CSALGLVGTILNEQFF.

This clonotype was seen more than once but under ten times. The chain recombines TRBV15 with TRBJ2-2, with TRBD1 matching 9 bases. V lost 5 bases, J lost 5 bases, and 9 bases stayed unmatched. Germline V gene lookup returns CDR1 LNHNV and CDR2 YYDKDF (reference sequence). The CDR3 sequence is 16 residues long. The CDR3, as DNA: TGTGCCACCAGCTCAGACAGGGGGTCTTTAACCGGGGAGCTGTTTTTT. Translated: CATSSDRGSLTGELFF.

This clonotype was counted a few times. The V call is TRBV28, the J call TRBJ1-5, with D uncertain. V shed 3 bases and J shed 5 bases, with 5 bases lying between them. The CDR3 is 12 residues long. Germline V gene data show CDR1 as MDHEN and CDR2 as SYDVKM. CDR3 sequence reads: CASSFADQPQHF. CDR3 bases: TGTGCCAGCAGTTTTGCCGATCAGCCCCAGCATTTT. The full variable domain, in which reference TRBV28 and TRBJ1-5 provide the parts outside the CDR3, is DVKVTQSSRYLVKRTGEKVFLECVQDMDHENMFWYRQDPGLGLRLIYFSYDVKMKEKGDIPEGYSVSREKKERFSLILESASTNQTSMYLCASSFADQPQHFGDGTRLSIL.

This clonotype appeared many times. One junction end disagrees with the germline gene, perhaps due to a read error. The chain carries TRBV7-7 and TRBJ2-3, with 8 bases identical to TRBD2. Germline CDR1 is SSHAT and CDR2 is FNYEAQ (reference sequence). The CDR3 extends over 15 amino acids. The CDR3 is CASSYAAGGTDTQYF. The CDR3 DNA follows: TGTGCTAGCAGCTACGCAGCGGGGGGCACAGATACGCAGTATTTT.

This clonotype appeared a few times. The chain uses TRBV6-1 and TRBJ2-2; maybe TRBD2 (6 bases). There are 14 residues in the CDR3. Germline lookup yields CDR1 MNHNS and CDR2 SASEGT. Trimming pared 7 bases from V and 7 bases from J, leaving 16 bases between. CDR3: CASTYSPSVGELFF. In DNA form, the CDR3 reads TGTGCCAGCACCTACAGCCCTAGCGTCGGGGAGCTGTTTTTT.

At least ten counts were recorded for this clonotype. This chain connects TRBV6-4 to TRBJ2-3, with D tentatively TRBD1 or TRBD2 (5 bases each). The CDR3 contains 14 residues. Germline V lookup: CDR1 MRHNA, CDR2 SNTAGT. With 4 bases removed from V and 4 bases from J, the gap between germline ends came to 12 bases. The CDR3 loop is CASSVGQGADTQYF. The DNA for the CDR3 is TGTGCCAGCAGTGTTGGCCAGGGAGCAGATACGCAGTATTTT.

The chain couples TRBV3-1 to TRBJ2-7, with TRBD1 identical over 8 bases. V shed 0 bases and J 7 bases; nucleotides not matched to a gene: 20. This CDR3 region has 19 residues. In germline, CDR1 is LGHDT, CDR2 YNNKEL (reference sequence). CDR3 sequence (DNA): TGTGCCAGCAGCCAAGATTTCTTCCAGGGGGCGTTGAGGGGATGGGAGCAGTACGTC. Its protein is CASSQDFFQGALRGWEQYV.

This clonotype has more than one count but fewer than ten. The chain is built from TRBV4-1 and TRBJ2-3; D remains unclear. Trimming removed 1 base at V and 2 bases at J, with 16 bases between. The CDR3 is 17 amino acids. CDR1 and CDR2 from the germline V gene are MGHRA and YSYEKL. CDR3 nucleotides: TGCGCCAGCAGCCAAGGGCAACTCCTCACTCACACAGATACGCAGTATTTT. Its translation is CASSQGQLLTHTDTQYF.

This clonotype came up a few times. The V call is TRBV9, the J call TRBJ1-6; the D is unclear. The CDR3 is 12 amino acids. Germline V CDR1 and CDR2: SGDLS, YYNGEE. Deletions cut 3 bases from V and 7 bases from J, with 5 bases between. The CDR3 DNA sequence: TGTGCCAGCAGCGGTATAAATTCACCCCTCCACTTT. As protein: CASSGINSPLHF.

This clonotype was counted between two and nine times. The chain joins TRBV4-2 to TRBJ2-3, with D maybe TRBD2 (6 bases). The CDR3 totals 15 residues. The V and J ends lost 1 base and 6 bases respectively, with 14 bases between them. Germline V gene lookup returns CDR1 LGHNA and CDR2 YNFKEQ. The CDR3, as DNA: TGTGCCAGCAGCCAAGCCCAGACTAGATCGGATACGCAGTATTTT. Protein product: CASSQAQTRSDTQYF.

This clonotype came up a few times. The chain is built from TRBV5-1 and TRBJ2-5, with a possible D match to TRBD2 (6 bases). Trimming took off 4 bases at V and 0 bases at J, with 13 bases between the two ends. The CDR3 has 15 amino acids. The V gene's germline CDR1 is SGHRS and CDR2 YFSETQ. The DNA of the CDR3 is TGCGCCAGCAGCACCCTACGGGGGAACCAAGAGACCCAGTACTTC. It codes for CASSTLRGNQETQYF. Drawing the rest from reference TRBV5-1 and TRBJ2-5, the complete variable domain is KAGVTQTPRYLIKTRGQQVTLSCSPISGHRSVSWYQQTPGQGLQFLFEYFSETQRNKGNFPGRFSGRQFSNSRSEMNVSTLELGDSALYLCASSTLRGNQETQYFGPGTRLLVL.

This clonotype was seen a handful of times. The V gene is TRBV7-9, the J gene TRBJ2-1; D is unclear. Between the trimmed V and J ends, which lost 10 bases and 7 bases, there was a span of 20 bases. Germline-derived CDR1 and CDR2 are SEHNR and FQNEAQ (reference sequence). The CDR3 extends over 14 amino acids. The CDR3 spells CATFRRKGGNEQFF. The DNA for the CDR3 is TGTGCCACCTTCAGGCGGAAAGGTGGTAATGAGCAGTTCTTC. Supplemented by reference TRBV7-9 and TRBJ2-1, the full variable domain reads DTGVSQNPRHKITKRGQNVTFRCDPISEHNRLYWYRQTLGQGPEFLTYFQNEAQLEKSRLLSDRFSAERPKGSFSTLEIQRTEQGDSAMYLCATFRRKGGNEQFFGPGTRLTVL.

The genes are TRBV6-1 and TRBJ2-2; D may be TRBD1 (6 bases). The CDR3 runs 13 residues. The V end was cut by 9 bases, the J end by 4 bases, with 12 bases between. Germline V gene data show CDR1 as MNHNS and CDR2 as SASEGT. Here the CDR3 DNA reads TGTGCCAGTACAGGGAGACTCACCGGGGAGCTGTTTTTT. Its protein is CASTGRLTGELFF.

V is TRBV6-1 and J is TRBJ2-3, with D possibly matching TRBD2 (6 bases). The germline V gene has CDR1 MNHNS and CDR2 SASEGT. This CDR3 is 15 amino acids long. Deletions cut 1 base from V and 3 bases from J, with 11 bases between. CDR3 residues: CASSEEKGRTDTQYF. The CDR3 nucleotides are TGTGCCAGCAGTGAAGAAAAGGGGAGGACAGATACGCAGTATTTT.

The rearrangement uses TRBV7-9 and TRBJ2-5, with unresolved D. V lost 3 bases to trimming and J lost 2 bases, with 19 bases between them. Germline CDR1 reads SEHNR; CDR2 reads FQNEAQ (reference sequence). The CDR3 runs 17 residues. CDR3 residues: CASSFLREEPIQETQYF. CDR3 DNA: TGTGCCAGCAGCTTTCTCCGAGAAGAGCCTATACAAGAGACCCAGTACTTC.

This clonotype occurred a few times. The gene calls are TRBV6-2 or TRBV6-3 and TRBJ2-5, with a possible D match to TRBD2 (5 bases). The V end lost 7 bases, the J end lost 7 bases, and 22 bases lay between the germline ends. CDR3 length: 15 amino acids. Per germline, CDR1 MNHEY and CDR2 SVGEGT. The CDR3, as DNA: TGTGCCAGCACCCTGACGCCTGGACCAGGAGGGACCCAGTACTTC. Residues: CASTLTPGPGGTQYF.

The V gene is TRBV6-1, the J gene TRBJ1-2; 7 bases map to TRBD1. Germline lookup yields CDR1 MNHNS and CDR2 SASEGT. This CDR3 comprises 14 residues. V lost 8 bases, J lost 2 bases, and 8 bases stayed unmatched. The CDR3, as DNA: TGTGCCAGCCAAACTCCAGGGGGGAACTATGGCTACACCTTC. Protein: CASQTPGGNYGYTF.

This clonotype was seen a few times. CDR3 sequence (DNA): TGCGCCAGCAGCCAAGCGACTAGCGGGGGGCTCAGCTCCTACAATGAGCAGTTCTTC. Amino acid sequence: CASSQATSGGLSSYNEQFF. This chain connects TRBV4-3 to TRBJ2-1; 13 nucleotides match TRBD2. The trim removed 1 base at V and 0 bases at J, leaving 6 bases unmatched. Germline CDR1 reads LGHNA; CDR2 reads YSLEER. CDR3 size: 19 residues.

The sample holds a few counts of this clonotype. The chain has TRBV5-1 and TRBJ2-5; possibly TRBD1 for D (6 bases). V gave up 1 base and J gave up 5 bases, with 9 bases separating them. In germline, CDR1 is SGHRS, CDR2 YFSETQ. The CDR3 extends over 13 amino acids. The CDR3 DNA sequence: TGCGCCAGCAGCTTGAACAGGGATGAGACCCAGTACTTC. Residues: CASSLNRDETQYF.

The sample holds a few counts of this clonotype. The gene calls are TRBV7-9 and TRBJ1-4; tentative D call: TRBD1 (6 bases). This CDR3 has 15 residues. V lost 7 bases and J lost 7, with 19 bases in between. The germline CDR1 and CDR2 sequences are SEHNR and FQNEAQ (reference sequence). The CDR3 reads CASTLGAARSEKLFF. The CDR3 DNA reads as TGTGCCAGCACCTTGGGGGCCGCGAGGAGTGAAAAACTGTTTTTT.

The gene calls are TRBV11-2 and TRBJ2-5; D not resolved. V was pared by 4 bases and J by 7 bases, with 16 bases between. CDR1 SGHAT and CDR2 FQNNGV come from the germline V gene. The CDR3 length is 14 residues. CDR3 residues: CASSSRLIVGTQYF. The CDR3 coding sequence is TGTGCCAGCAGCTCGAGACTTATTGTAGGGACCCAGTACTTC.